This TCR beta chain was observed in a study of OX40 agonist ivuxolimab in advanced cancers. Libraries were prepared by immunoSEQ multiplex PCR; TCRdb keeps only in-frame clonotypes and omits some of them. The table shows tens of thousands of clones, with approximately 80% occurring only once. In germline, CDR1 is SGHAT, CDR2 FQNNGV. V lost 5 bases and J lost 2, with 17 bases in between. The CDR3 is 16 residues long. This TCR was recovered from an adult with an advanced solid tumor such as melanoma, head and neck, liver or kidney cancer. The specimen was CD4+ or CD8+ T cells sorted from blood, collected in a trial of the OX40 agonist ivuxolimab. This sequence joins TRBV11-2 and TRBJ2-3; maybe TRBD2 (6 bases). The CDR3 DNA reads as TGTGCCAGCAGCCCCTGGGACTTTCAATTCACAGATACGCAGTATTTT. Translated: CASSPWDFQFTDTQYF.